Each of the 29 T cell receptor beta chains below was sequenced from the same sample in a study of identical twins. TCRdb called the 5' RACE reads again in MiXCR, with one record for every CDR3 protein. The sample carries approximately 210,000 distinct CDR3 sequences, over 5% recorded once. This sample was shared with a second study, whose subject was T cells expressing NK-cell markers.

Sample: CD8+ T cells sorted from blood. The receptors here all came from a woman under 30 in good health.

This clonotype was detected a few times. V usage is TRBV9 and J usage is TRBJ2-3; D not certain. The CDR3 sequence is 16 residues long. Between the trimmed V and J ends, which lost 0 bases and 1 base, there was a span of 12 bases. CDR1 and CDR2 from the germline V gene are SGDLS and YYNGEE. The CDR3 nucleotides read TGTGCCAGCAGCGTAGTGTCCCAAGGTCGCACAGATACGCAGTATTTT. It codes for CASSVVSQGRTDTQYF.

This clonotype has ten or more counts. V is TRBV12-3 or TRBV12-4 and J is TRBJ2-1; no clear D gene. V was trimmed by 6 bases and J by 7 bases, leaving 10 bases between them. The CDR3 consists of 12 residues. In nucleotides, the CDR3 is TGTGCCAGCAGCCTCTACCAGAATGAGCAGTTCTTC. Protein: CASSLYQNEQFF.

In this sample, this clonotype turned up many times. The rearrangement uses TRBV7-9 and TRBJ2-1; the match to TRBD2 covers 13 bases. Germline CDR1 and CDR2: SEHNR and FQNEAQ (reference sequence). The trim removed 7 bases at V and 8 bases at J, leaving 8 bases unmatched. This CDR3 spans 15 amino acids. The CDR3 spells CASTTLAGGTDEQFF. For the CDR3, the DNA is TGTGCCAGCACAACACTAGCGGGAGGGACAGATGAGCAGTTCTTC.

There are a few counts of this clonotype. In nucleotides, the CDR3 is TGCAGCGTTGAGAGAGGCACAGGGACCACTGAAGCTTTCTTT. Its translation is CSVERGTGTTEAFF. This chain joins TRBV29-1 and TRBJ1-1; D is possibly TRBD1 (6 bases). The germline V gene has CDR1 SQVTM and CDR2 ANQGSEA. The CDR3 is 14 residues long. The V end was cut by 3 bases, the J end by 4 bases, with 15 bases between.

This clonotype has just a few counts. The chain is built from TRBV15 and TRBJ2-5; weak D call: TRBD2 (5 bases). Germline V gene lookup returns CDR1 LNHNV and CDR2 YYDKDF (reference sequence). V lost 3 bases to trimming and J lost 5 bases, with 7 bases between them. The length of the CDR3 is 12 residues. The CDR3, as DNA: TGTGCCACCAGCAGCTCGGGGGAGACCCAGTACTTC. Amino acid sequence: CATSSSGETQYF.

In this sample, this clonotype turned up many times. The rearrangement uses TRBV10-3 and TRBJ2-5; D gene ambiguous. V was shortened by 0 bases and J by 0 bases, with 5 bases between the two germline ends. This CDR3 has 14 amino acids. Germline values: CDR1 ENHRY, CDR2 SYGVKD. For the CDR3, the DNA is TGTGCCATCAGTGAGTCAGCGTACCAAGAGACCCAGTACTTC. This sequence encodes CAISESAYQETQYF.

This clonotype was found a few times. This chain uses TRBV9 with TRBJ2-2; D gene unclear. Trimming shortened V by 4 bases and J by 8 bases, and 9 bases separated the two germline ends. In germline, CDR1 is SGDLS, CDR2 YYNGEE. This CDR3 region has 12 residues. The CDR3: CASSPDVGELFF. For the CDR3, the DNA is TGTGCCAGCAGCCCTGATGTAGGGGAGCTGTTTTTT.

This clonotype was seen a few times. CDR3 coding DNA: TGCAGCGTTGATGGGGGGCGCACAGATACGCAGTATTTT. Protein product: CSVDGGRTDTQYF. V is TRBV29-1 and J is TRBJ2-3; tentatively, D is TRBD1 or TRBD2 (6 bases each). V was cut by 3 bases and J by 1 base, with 8 bases left in between. Germline values: CDR1 SQVTM, CDR2 ANQGSEA. This CDR3 region has 13 residues.

This clonotype was found many times. V is TRBV20-1 and J is TRBJ2-1, with D possibly being TRBD1 or TRBD2 (6 bases each). The length of the CDR3 is 14 residues. Trimming shortened V by 6 bases and J by 0 bases, and 12 bases separated the two germline ends. Germline CDR1 reads DFQATT; CDR2 reads SNEGSKA (reference sequence). The CDR3 nucleotides read TGCAGTGCCAAGGGGGAGGTCTCCTACAATGAGCAGTTCTTC. Amino acids: CSAKGEVSYNEQFF.

This rearrangement joins TRBV4-1 to TRBJ1-2, with D possibly matching TRBD1 (6 bases). The CDR3 is 13 amino acids. CDR1 MGHRA and CDR2 YSYEKL come from the germline V gene. V gave up 3 bases and J gave up 10 bases, with 15 bases separating them. This CDR3 reads CASSQLAGADYTF. CDR3 nucleotide sequence: TGCGCCAGCAGCCAGCTGGCAGGGGCGGACTACACCTTC.

The gene calls are TRBV12-3 or TRBV12-4 and TRBJ2-1, with 13 bases identical to TRBD2. Trimming at V came to 1 base and at J to 4 bases, leaving 7 bases not matched to a gene. This CDR3 region has 18 residues. The CDR3 DNA reads as TGTGCCAGCAGTTTAGAAGGGACTAGCGGGGCCTTATACAATGAGCAGTTCTTC. Its protein product is CASSLEGTSGALYNEQFF.

This clonotype was counted between two and nine times. J is TRBJ1-1 and V is TRBV19; maybe TRBD1 (6 bases). CDR1 LNHDA and CDR2 SQIVND come from the germline V gene (reference sequence). Between the trimmed V and J ends, which lost 6 bases and 7 bases, there was a span of 15 bases. The CDR3 extends over 13 amino acids. This CDR3 is CASRPGAGSEAFF. CDR3 in DNA: TGTGCCAGTAGGCCAGGGGCAGGCAGTGAAGCTTTCTTT.

This clonotype was counted only a few times. The V gene is TRBV29-1, the J gene TRBJ2-1, with 13 bases lining up with TRBD2. Germline lookup yields CDR1 SQVTM and CDR2 ANQGSEA. Trimming took 4 bases from V and 3 from J; bases not matched to a gene: 3. The CDR3 is 15 amino acids. This chain's CDR3 is CSVVLAGGVYNEQFF. In nucleotides, the CDR3 is TGCAGCGTTGTACTAGCGGGAGGGGTCTACAATGAGCAGTTCTTC.

This clonotype was seen only a few times. The chain links TRBV29-1 to TRBJ2-1; D not certain. This CDR3 contains 13 residues. V lost 4 bases, J lost 5 bases, and 12 bases lay in between. Per the germline V gene, CDR1 is SQVTM and CDR2 is ANQGSEA. For the CDR3, the DNA is TGCAGCGTTGTCGGTGTACGGAACAATGAGCAGTTCTTC. Its protein is CSVVGVRNNEQFF.

There are many counts of this clonotype. The chain has TRBV7-2 and TRBJ2-3, with 13 bases lining up with TRBD2. V dropped 5 bases and J dropped 7; count of bases not matched to a gene: 3. CDR3 length equals 14 residues. CDR1 is SGHTA, CDR2 FQGNSA, per germline. CDR3 protein: CASSPGTSGNTQYF. The CDR3 DNA is TGTGCCAGCAGCCCCGGGACTAGCGGGAATACGCAGTATTTT.

The chain combines TRBV5-1 with TRBJ2-1, with TRBD1 matching 10 bases. The CDR3 is 11 residues long. The V gene's germline CDR1 is SGHRS and CDR2 YFSETQ. J lost 13 bases, V lost 10 bases, and 8 bases had no gene match. CDR3 coding DNA: TGCGCCGCCGGGACAGGGGCCCCACAGTTCTTC. It specifies CAAGTGAPQFF.

This clonotype has ten or more counts. The chain is built from TRBV6-2 or TRBV6-3 and TRBJ2-5; no firm D call. The germline CDR1 and CDR2 sequences are MNHEY and SVGEGT. The V and J ends lost 8 bases and 5 bases respectively, with 3 bases between them. This CDR3 is built from 9 residues. CDR3 nucleotides: TGTGCCAGCGGGGAGACCCAGTACTTC. Residues: CASGETQYF.

This clonotype was recorded many times. The gene calls are TRBV5-1 and TRBJ2-1; D gene uncertain. This CDR3 is 15 amino acids long. From germline, CDR1 is SGHRS and CDR2 YFSETQ. V was clipped by 0 bases and J by 10 bases, with 17 bases between them. CDR3 region: CASSLASGGRYEQFF. The CDR3 DNA is TGCGCCAGCAGCTTGGCATCCGGCGGACGTTACGAGCAGTTCTTC.

This chain links TRBV7-6 with TRBJ1-3; D uncertain. The CDR3 sequence is 13 residues long. The germline CDR1 and CDR2 sequences are SGHVS and FNYEAQ. The V end lost 5 bases, the J end lost 0 bases, and 5 bases lay between the germline ends. In nucleotides, the CDR3 is TGTGCCAGCAGCCATATCTCTGGAAACACCATATATTTT. Residues: CASSHISGNTIYF.

This clonotype was observed many times. The chain couples TRBV5-1 to TRBJ2-3; no clear D. The CDR3 extends over 14 amino acids. Germline CDR1 reads SGHRS; CDR2 reads YFSETQ. Deletions cut 0 bases from V and 0 bases from J, with 5 bases between. The CDR3, as DNA: TGCGCCAGCAGCTTGGATCAGAGCACAGATACGCAGTATTTT. This codes for CASSLDQSTDTQYF.

V and J are TRBV11-2 and TRBJ2-1; D possibly uses TRBD1 or TRBD2 (5 bases each). The CDR3 contains 15 residues. V was shortened by 5 bases and J by 8 bases, with 19 bases between the two germline ends. From germline, CDR1 is SGHAT and CDR2 FQNNGV. In DNA form, the CDR3 reads TGTGCCAGCAGCCCCGGGCTAGGGGACGGCCATGAGCAGTTCTTC. Amino acid sequence: CASSPGLGDGHEQFF.

This clonotype has just a few counts. The chain couples TRBV6-2 or TRBV6-3 to TRBJ2-5; D unclear. CDR1 and CDR2 from the germline V gene are MNHEY and SVGEGT. There are 12 residues in the CDR3. The V and J ends lost 4 bases and 3 bases respectively, with 6 bases between them. CDR3 bases: TGTGCCAGCAGTTCCTCTAAAGAGACCCAGTACTTC. It is translated as CASSSSKETQYF.

The chain couples TRBV5-6 to TRBJ2-4; D possibly uses TRBD1 or TRBD2 (5 bases each). Trimming cost V 3 bases and J 1 base, with 5 bases left between them. This CDR3 has 13 residues. CDR1 is SGHDT and CDR2 is YYEEEE in the germline V gene. CDR3 nucleotides: TGTGCCAGCAGCTGGGGGGCCAAAAACATTCAGTACTTC. The encoded protein is CASSWGAKNIQYF.

The sample holds a few counts of this clonotype. The chain recombines TRBV7-9 with TRBJ1-2, with 11 nucleotides matching TRBD1. The V and J ends lost 3 bases and 5 bases, in that order; junction bases with no gene match: 5. Germline CDR1 reads SEHNR; CDR2 reads FQNEAQ (reference sequence). This CDR3 is built from 15 residues. CDR3 in DNA: TGTGCCAGCAGCTTGGACAGGGGGCGAGGATATGGCTACACCTTC. It codes for CASSLDRGRGYGYTF.

The sample holds a few counts of this clonotype. The J gene is TRBJ2-1, the V gene TRBV7-8; D tentatively fits TRBD1 or TRBD2 (5 bases each). Trimming took 7 bases from V and 6 from J, leaving 10 bases between them. Germline CDR1 is SGHVS and CDR2 is FQNEAQ. CDR3 length: 12 residues. In nucleotides, the CDR3 is TGTGCCAGCACCACCGGGGCCAATGAGCAGTTCTTC. This encodes CASTTGANEQFF.

The gene calls are TRBV9 and TRBJ1-5; weak D call: TRBD1 (5 bases). The V end was cut by 1 base, the J end by 2 bases, with 10 bases between. The CDR3 totals 15 residues. Germline CDR1 is SGDLS and CDR2 is YYNGEE. CDR3 coding DNA: TGTGCCAGCAGCGTAACAGGTTCAGGCAATCAGCCCCAGCATTTT. It is translated as CASSVTGSGNQPQHF.

V is TRBV20-1 and J is TRBJ1-2; no firm D call. CDR1 and CDR2 from the germline V gene are DFQATT and SNEGSKA (reference sequence). V was clipped by 5 bases and J by 7 bases, with 5 bases between them. The CDR3 runs to 9 residues. CDR3 residues: CSASTGYTF. CDR3 DNA: TGCAGTGCTTCAACTGGCTACACCTTC.

This clonotype was picked up many times. This chain links TRBV7-6 with TRBJ1-3, with a tentative D call TRBD1 (5 bases). Trimming left V 4 bases short and J 1 base short, with 11 bases between. The CDR3 sequence is 15 residues long. CDR1 SGHVS and CDR2 FNYEAQ come from the germline V gene. The CDR3 sequence: CASSSLGGSGNTIYF. The CDR3 DNA sequence: TGTGCCAGCAGCTCGCTCGGGGGTTCTGGAAACACCATATATTTT.

The V gene is TRBV29-1, the J gene TRBJ1-2, with D perhaps TRBD1 (5 bases). Per germline, CDR1 SQVTM and CDR2 ANQGSEA. The CDR3 has 12 residues. V lost 5 bases to trimming and J lost 6 bases, with 13 bases between them. The CDR3 nucleotides are TGCAGCGTTCCGGGACTAGAGGATGGCTACACCTTC. This sequence encodes CSVPGLEDGYTF.